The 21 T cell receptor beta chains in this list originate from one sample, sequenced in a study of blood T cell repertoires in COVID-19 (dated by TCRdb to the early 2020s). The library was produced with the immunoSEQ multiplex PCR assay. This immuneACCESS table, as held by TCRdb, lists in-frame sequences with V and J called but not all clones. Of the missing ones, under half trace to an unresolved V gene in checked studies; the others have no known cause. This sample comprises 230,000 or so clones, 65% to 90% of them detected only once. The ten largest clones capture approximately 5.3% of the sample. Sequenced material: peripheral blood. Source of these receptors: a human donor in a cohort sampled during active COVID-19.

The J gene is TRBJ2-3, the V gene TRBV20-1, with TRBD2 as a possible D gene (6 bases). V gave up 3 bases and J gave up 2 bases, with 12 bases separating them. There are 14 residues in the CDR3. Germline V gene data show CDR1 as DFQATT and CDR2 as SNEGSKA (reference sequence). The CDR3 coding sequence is TGCAGTGCTAGTGGGGCGGGAAACACAGATACGCAGTATTTT. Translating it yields CSASGAGNTDTQYF.

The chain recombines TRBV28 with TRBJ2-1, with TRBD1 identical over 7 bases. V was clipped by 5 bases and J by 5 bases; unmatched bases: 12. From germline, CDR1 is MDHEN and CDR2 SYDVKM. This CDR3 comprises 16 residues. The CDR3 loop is CASSENPGQPNNEQFF. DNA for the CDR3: TGTGCCAGCAGTGAAAACCCGGGACAGCCAAACAATGAGCAGTTCTTC.

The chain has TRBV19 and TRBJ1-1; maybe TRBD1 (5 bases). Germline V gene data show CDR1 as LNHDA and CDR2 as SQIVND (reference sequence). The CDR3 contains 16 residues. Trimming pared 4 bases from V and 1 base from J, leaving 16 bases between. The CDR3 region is CASSRGRDSANTEAFF. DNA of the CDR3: TGTGCCAGTAGTAGGGGGAGGGATTCGGCGAACACTGAAGCTTTCTTT.

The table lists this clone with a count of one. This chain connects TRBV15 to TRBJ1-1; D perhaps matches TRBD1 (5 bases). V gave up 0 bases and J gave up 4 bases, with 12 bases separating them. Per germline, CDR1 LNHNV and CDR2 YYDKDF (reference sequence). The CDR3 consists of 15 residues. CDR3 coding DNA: TGTGCCACCAGCAGAGATTCGGGGGTTGGCACTGAAGCTTTCTTT. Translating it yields CATSRDSGVGTEAFF.

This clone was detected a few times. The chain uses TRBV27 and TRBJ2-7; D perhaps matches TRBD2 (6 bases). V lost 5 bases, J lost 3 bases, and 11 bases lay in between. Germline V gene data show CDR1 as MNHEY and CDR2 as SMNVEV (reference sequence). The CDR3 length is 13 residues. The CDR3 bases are TGTGCCAGCAGTCCGGACTATTTCTACGAGCAGTACTTC. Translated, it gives CASSPDYFYEQYF.

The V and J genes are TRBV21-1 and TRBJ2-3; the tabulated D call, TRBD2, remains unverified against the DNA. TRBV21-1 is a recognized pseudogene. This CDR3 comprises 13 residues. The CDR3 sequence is CASSKGGGRTQYF. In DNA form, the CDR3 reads TGTGCCAGCAGCAAAGGGGGCGGGAGAACGCAGTATTTT.

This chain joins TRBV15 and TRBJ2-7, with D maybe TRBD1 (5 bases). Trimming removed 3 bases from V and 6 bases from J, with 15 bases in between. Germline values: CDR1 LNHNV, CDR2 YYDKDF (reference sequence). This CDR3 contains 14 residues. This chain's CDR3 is CATSSPGLSAEQYF. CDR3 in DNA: TGTGCCACCAGCAGTCCAGGGTTGTCCGCCGAGCAGTACTTC.

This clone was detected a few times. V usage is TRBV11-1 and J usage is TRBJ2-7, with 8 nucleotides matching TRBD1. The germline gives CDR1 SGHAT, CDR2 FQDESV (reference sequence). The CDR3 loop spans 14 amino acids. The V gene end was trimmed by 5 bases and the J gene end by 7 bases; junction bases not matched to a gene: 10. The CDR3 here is CASSPGTGFLEQYF. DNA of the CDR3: TGTGCCAGCAGCCCCGGGACAGGCTTCCTGGAGCAGTACTTC.

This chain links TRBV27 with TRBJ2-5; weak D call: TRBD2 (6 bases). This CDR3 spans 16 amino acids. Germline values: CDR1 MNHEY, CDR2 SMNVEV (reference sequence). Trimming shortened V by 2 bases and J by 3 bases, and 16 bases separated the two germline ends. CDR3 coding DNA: TGTGCCAGCAGTTTACTAGCGACTAATACGAAAGAGACCCAGTACTTC. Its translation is CASSLLATNTKETQYF.

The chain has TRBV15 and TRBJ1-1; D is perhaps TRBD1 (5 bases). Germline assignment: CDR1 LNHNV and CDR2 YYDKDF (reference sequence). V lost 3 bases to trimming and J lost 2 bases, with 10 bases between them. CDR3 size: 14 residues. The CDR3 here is CATSSREENTEAFF. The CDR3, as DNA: TGTGCCACCAGCAGCAGGGAAGAAAACACTGAAGCTTTCTTT.

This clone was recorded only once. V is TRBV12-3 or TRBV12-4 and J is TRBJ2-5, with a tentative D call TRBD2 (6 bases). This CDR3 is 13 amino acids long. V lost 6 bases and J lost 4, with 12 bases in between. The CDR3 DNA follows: TGTGCCAGCAGACAAAACGGGAGAGAGACCCAGTACTTC. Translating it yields CASRQNGRETQYF.

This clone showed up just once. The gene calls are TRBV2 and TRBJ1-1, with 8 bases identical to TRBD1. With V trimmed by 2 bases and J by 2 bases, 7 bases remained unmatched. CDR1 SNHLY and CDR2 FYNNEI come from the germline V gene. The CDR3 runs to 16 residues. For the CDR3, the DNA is TGTGCCAGCAGTGAACCCTTGGACAGGGAAAACACTGAAGCTTTCTTT. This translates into CASSEPLDRENTEAFF.

DNA for the CDR3: TGTGCCAGCAGGACGGGGACTGCTGCTAACTATGGCTACACCTTC. This codes for CASRTGTAANYGYTF. The chain recombines TRBV6-5 with TRBJ1-2; possible D gene TRBD1, 5 bases. This CDR3 comprises 15 residues. Germline loops: CDR1 MNHEY, CDR2 SVGAGI. With 6 bases removed from V and 0 bases from J, the gap between germline ends came to 14 bases.

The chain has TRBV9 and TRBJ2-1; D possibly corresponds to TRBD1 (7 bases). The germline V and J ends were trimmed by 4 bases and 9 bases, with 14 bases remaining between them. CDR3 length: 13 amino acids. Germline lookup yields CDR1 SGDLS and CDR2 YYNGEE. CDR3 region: CASSPGGWGEQFF. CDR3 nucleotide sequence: TGTGCCAGCAGCCCAGGGGGGTGGGGTGAGCAGTTCTTC.

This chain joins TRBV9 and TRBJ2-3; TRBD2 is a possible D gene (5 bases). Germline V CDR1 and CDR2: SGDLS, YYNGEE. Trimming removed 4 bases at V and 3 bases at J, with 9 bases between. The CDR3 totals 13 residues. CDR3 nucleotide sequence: TGTGCCAGCAGCTTTAGCGCGACAGATACGCAGTATTTT. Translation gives CASSFSATDTQYF.

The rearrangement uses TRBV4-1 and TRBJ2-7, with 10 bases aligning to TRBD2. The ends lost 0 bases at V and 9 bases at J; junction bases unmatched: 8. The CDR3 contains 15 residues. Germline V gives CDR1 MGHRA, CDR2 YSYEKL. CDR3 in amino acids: CASSQEASGSWVQYF. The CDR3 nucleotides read TGCGCCAGCAGCCAAGAGGCTAGCGGGAGCTGGGTGCAGTACTTC.

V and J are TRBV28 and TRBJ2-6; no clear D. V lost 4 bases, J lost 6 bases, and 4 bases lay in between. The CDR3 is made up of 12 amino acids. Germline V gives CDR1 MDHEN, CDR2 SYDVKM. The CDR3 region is CASSSLANVLTF. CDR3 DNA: TGTGCCAGCAGTTCCCTGGCCAACGTCCTGACTTTC.

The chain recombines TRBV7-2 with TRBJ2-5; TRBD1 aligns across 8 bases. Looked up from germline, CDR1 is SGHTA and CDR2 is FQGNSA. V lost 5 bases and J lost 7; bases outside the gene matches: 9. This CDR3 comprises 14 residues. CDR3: CASSTGQGWGTQYF. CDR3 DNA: TGTGCCAGCAGCACAGGACAGGGTTGGGGGACCCAGTACTTC.

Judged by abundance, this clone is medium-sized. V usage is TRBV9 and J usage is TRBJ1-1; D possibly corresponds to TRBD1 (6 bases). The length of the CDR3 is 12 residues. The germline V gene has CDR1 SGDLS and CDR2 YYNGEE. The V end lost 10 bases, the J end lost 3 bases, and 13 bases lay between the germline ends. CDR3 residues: CAWWGRDTEAFF. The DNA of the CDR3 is TGTGCCTGGTGGGGGCGGGACACTGAAGCTTTCTTT.

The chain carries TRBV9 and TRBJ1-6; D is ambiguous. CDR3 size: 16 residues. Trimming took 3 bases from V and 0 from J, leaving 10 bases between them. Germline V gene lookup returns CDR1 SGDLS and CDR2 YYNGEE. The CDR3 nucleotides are TGTGCCAGCAGCGAGGCGGGGAGCTCCTATAATTCACCCCTCCACTTT. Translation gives CASSEAGSSYNSPLHF.

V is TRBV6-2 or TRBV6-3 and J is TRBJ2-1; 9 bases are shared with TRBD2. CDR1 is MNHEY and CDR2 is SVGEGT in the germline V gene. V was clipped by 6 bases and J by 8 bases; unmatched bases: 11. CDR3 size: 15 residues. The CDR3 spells CASSIMAGGPHEQFF. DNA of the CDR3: TGTGCCAGCAGCATAATGGCGGGAGGGCCCCATGAGCAGTTCTTC.